Included here is one TCR beta chain sequence, with context. V was pared by 1 base and J by 4 bases, with 11 bases between. The CDR3 contains 15 residues. Germline V gene data show CDR1 as LGHDT and CDR2 as YNNKEL (reference sequence). This sample was taken from a study of brain T cells in children with intractable seizures. Sequencing used immunoSEQ multiplex PCR; TCRdb keeps in-frame clones, though not all of them. The sample contains roughly 69,000 clones, approximately 95% of which appear only once. The TCR was taken from a boy in the first two years of life with focal cortical dysplasia and intractable seizures. The chain employs TRBV3-1 (or the pseudogene TRBV3-2) and TRBJ1-3; no clear D gene. Source: peripheral blood, taken at surgery. This CDR3 reads CASSQVPAEGNTIYF. CDR3 DNA: TGTGCCAGCAGCCAAGTCCCCGCCGAGGGAAACACCATATATTTT.